The 12 T cell receptor beta chains presented below share a single source sample, sequenced in a study of long-term antiretroviral therapy in people with HIV. At survey level, the immunoSEQ assay was run in its v3.0 version. Some clones are missing from TCRdb's copy, which holds only in-frame ones; the method was immunoSEQ multiplex PCR. The sample has 25,000 to 35,000 clones, less than 90% seen once. Sequences were derived from unsorted PBMCs, sampled 0.4 years after starting antiretroviral therapy. Receptor source: a man aged 18-30 years with HIV.

The chain is built from TRBV7-9 and TRBJ2-7; D not resolved. This CDR3 comprises 13 residues. The germline V gene encodes CDR1 SEHNR and CDR2 FQNEAQ (reference sequence). The V end lost 4 bases, the J end lost 4 bases, and 11 bases lay between the germline ends. CDR3 DNA: TGTGCCAGCAGCTCCACTATCGGTTACGAGCAGTACTTC. Residues: CASSSTIGYEQYF.

The chain combines TRBV6-5 with TRBJ2-1; D uncertain. There are 16 residues in the CDR3. Trimming stripped 0 bases from V and 0 bases from J, with 9 bases between. Germline V lookup: CDR1 MNHEY, CDR2 SVGAGI. Here the CDR3 reads CASSYSGQSSYNEQFF. The CDR3 DNA follows: TGTGCCAGCAGTTACTCGGGCCAGAGCTCCTACAATGAGCAGTTCTTC.

The CDR3 DNA sequence: TGTGCCAGCAGCTCTACAGGGAACACTGAAGCTTTCTTT. This encodes CASSSTGNTEAFF. This rearrangement joins TRBV7-3 to TRBJ1-1, with D perhaps TRBD1 (5 bases). The CDR3 runs to 13 residues. V dropped 4 bases and J dropped 1 base, with 7 bases sitting between them. Germline V CDR1 and CDR2: SGHTA, FQGTGA.

This sequence joins TRBV19 and TRBJ1-2, with 9 positions matching TRBD1. V lost 3 bases, J lost 3 bases, and 11 bases stayed unmatched. Per germline, CDR1 LNHDA and CDR2 SQIVND (reference sequence). This CDR3 contains 17 residues. The CDR3 here is CASSIPPGQGSDYGYTF. The CDR3 nucleotides are TGTGCCAGTAGTATCCCCCCGGGACAGGGAAGCGACTATGGCTACACCTTC.

This clone was detected a few times. The rearrangement joins TRBV7-2 to TRBJ2-2; 8 bases align to TRBD1. This CDR3 spans 14 amino acids. Germline lookup yields CDR1 SGHTA and CDR2 FQGNSA. The trim removed 5 bases at V and 5 bases at J, leaving 4 bases unmatched. The CDR3 region has the DNA TGTGCCAGCAGCCCGAACAGGGGGACCGGGGAGCTGTTTTTT. Protein sequence: CASSPNRGTGELFF. The complete variable domain, with remaining parts taken from reference TRBV7-2 and TRBJ2-2, reads GAGVSQSPSNKVTEKGKDVELRCDPISGHTALYWYRQSLGQGLEFLIYFQGNSAPDKSGLPSDRFSAERTGGSVSTLTIQRTQQEDSAVYLCASSPNRGTGELFFGEGSRLTVL.

The V gene is TRBV11-2, the J gene TRBJ2-1; TRBD1 aligns across 7 bases. From germline, CDR1 is SGHAT and CDR2 FQNNGV. With 5 bases clipped from V and 8 bases from J, the junction kept 9 bases outside the gene matches. This CDR3 region has 14 residues. The CDR3 here is CASSDRDSFYEQFF. CDR3 DNA sequence: TGTGCCAGCAGCGACCGGGACAGTTTTTATGAGCAGTTCTTC.

The rearrangement links TRBV10-1 to TRBJ2-1; 8 bases agree with TRBD1. The CDR3 runs to 16 residues. J was trimmed by 0 bases and V by 2 bases; bases with no gene match: 3. The germline V gene encodes CDR1 WNHNN and CDR2 SYGVQD (reference sequence). The CDR3 here is CASSEGQGSSYNEQFF. The CDR3 bases are TGCGCCAGCAGTGAGGGACAGGGAAGCTCCTACAATGAGCAGTTCTTC.

This sequence joins TRBV6-5 and TRBJ1-2, with 10 nucleotides matching TRBD1. V was clipped by 7 bases and J by 4 bases; unmatched bases: 6. The CDR3 consists of 14 residues. Germline CDR1 MNHEY, CDR2 SVGAGI. The CDR3 DNA is TGTGCCAGCACCTCCGGGACAGGGGTCTATGGCTACACCTTC. It is translated as CASTSGTGVYGYTF.

The CDR3 DNA is TGCGCCAGCAGCTTGGGTGGGGTTAGCACAGATACGCAGTATTTT. It translates to CASSLGGVSTDTQYF. The gene calls are TRBV5-1 and TRBJ2-3; D gene unclear. CDR3 size: 15 residues. Trimming cost V 0 bases and J 0 bases, with 8 bases left between them. Germline-derived CDR1 and CDR2 are SGHRS and YFSETQ.

The genes are TRBV23-1 and TRBJ1-2; 8 nucleotides agree with TRBD1. TRBV23-1 is given ORF status, its function remaining uncertain. V was clipped by 0 bases and J by 3 bases; unmatched bases: 9. This CDR3 is 17 amino acids long. As DNA, the CDR3 is TGCGCCAGCAGTCAATCGACCAGGGGGCAACCAGACTATGGCTACACCTTC. As protein: CASSQSTRGQPDYGYTF.

The V gene is TRBV28, the J gene TRBJ2-2, with 7 bases identical to TRBD1. The CDR3 has 18 residues. CDR1 and CDR2 (germline): MDHEN, SYDVKM. V gave up 3 bases and J gave up 7 bases; unmatched junction bases: 17. The CDR3 DNA sequence: TGTGCCAGCAGTTTCGCCCCTTTTGGGGGACAGATCGACGGGGAGCTGTTTTTT. Translated, it gives CASSFAPFGGQIDGELFF.

J is TRBJ2-5 and V is TRBV19, with D possibly being TRBD2 (6 bases). The ends were cut back, 5 bases at V and 0 bases at J, with 13 bases in the middle. The V gene's germline CDR1 is LNHDA and CDR2 SQIVND (reference sequence). This CDR3 is built from 15 residues. The CDR3 loop is CASSLQIADQETQYF. As DNA, the CDR3 is TGTGCCAGTAGTCTCCAAATAGCGGACCAAGAGACCCAGTACTTC.